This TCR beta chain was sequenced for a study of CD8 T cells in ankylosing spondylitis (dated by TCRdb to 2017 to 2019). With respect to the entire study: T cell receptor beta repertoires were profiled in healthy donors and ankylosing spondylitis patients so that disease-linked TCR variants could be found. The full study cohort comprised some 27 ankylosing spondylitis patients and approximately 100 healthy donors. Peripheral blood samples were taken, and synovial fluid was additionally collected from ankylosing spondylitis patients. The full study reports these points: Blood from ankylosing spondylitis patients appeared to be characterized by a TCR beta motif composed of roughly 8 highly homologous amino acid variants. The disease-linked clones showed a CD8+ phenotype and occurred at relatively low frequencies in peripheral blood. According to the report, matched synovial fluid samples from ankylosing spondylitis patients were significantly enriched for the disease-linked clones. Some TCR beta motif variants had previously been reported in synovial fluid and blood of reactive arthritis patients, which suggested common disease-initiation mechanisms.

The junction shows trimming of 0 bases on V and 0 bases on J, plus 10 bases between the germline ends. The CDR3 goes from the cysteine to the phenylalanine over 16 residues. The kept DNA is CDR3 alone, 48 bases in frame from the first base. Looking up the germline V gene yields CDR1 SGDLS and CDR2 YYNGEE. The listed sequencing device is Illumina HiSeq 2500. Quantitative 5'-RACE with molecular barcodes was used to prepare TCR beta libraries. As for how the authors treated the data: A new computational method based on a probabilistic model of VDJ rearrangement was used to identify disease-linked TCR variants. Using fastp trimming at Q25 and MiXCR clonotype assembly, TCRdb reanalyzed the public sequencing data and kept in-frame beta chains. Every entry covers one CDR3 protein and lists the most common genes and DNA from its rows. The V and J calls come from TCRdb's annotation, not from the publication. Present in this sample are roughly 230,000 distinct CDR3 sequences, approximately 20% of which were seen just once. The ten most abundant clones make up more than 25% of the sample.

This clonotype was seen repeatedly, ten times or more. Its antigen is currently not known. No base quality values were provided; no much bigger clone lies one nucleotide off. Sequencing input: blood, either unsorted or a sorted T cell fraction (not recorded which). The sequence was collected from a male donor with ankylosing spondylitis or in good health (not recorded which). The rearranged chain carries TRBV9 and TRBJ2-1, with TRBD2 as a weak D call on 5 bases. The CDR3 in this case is CASSVAGTSSYNEQFF. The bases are TGTGCCAGCAGCGTAGCGGGAACCAGCTCCTACAATGAGCAGTTCTTC. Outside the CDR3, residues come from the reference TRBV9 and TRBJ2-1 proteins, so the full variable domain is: DSGVTQTPKHLITATGQRVTLRCSPRSGDLSVYWYQQSLDQGLQFLIQYYNGEERAKGNILERFSAQQFPDLHSELNLSSLELGDSALYFCASSVAGTSSYNEQFFGPGTRLTVL.